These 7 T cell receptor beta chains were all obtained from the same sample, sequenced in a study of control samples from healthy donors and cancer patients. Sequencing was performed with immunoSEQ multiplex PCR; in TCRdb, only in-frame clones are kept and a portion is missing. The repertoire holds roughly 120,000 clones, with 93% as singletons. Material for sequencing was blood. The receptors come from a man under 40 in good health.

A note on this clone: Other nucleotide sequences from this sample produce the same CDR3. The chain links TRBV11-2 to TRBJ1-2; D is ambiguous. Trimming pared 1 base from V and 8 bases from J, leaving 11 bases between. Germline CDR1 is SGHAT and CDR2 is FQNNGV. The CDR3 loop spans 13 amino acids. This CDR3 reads CASSLAGGNGYTF. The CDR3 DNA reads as TGTGCCAGCAGCTTAGCCGGAGGGAACGGCTACACCTTC. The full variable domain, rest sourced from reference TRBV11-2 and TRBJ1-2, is EAGVAQSPRYKIIEKRQSVAFWCNPISGHATLYWYQQILGQGPKLLIQFQNNGVVDDSQLPKDRFSAERLKGVDSTLKIQPAKLEDSAVYLCASSLAGGNGYTFGSGTRLTVV.

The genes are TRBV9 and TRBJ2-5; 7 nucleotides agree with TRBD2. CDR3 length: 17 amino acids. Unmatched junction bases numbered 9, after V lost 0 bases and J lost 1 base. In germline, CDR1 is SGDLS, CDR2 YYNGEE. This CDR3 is CASSVGASGLIQETQYF. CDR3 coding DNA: TGTGCCAGCAGCGTAGGGGCTAGCGGACTCATCCAAGAGACCCAGTACTTC.

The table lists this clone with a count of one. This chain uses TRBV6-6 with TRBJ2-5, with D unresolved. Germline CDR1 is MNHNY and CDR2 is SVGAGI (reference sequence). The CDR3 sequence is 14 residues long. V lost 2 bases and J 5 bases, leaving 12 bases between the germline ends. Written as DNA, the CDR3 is TGTGCCAGCAGTTACCTAGGGTTATTGGAGACCCAGTACTTC. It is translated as CASSYLGLLETQYF.

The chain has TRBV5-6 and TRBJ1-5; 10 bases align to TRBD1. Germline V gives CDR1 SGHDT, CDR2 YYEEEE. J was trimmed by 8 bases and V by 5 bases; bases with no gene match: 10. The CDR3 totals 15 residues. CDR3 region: CASSPRDRGFKPQHF. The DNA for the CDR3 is TGTGCCAGCAGTCCCCGGGACAGGGGTTTCAAGCCCCAGCATTTT.

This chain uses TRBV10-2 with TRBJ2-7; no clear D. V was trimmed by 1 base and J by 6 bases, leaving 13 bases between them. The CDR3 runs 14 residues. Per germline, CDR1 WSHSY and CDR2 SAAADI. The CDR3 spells CASSEFPSVSEQYF. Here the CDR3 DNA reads TGCGCCAGCAGTGAGTTTCCGTCGGTCTCCGAGCAGTACTTC.

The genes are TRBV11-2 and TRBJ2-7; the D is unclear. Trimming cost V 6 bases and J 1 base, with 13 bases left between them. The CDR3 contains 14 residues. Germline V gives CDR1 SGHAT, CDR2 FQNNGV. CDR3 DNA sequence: TGTGCCAGCAGTTCGAGCAGGCTTTCCTACGAGCAGTACTTC. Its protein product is CASSSSRLSYEQYF.

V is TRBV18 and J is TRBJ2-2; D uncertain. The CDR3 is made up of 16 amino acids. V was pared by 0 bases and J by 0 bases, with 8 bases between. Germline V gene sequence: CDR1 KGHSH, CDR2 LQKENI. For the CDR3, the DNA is TGTGCCAGCTCACCACCGGAGCTCTCGAACACCGGGGAGCTGTTTTTT. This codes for CASSPPELSNTGELFF. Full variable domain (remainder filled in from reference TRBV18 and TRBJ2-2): NAGVMQNPRHLVRRRGQEARLRCSPMKGHSHVYWYRQLPEEGLKFMVYLQKENIIDESGMPKERFSAEFPKEGPSILRIQQVVRGDSAAYFCASSPPELSNTGELFFGEGSRLTVL.